A selection of T cell receptor beta chains follows, all from one sample in a study of a mutant IDH1 vaccine in newly diagnosed glioma. Assay used: immunoSEQ multiplex PCR; TCRdb lists only in-frame clones, some missing. The repertoire holds about 68,000 clones, with approximately 79% as singletons. Sequenced here: PBMCs, sampled from a glioma patient treated with radiotherapy, temozolomide or both. All receptors come from a man aged 50 to 59 with glioma. Both conserved end residues are part of each CDR3. The D gene is left open where the match is weak. Only some rows state a clone size, as once, few, many or a class for expanded clones.

CDR3 | DNA | size | D | J | V
CASSREVGVSTDTQYF | TGTGCCAGCAGCAGAGAAGTAGGGGTTAGCACAGATACGCAGTATTTT | . | . | TRBJ2-3 | TRBV7-2
CASSVGGGSWHTDTQYF | TGTGCCAGCAGCGTAGGGGGGGGCTCTTGGCACACAGATACGCAGTATTTT | . | . | TRBJ2-3 | TRBV9
CASYGQGLHQNSGNTIYF | TGTGCCAGCTACGGACAGGGACTTCATCAGAACTCTGGAAACACCATATATTTT | . | TRBD1 | TRBJ1-3 | TRBV7-9
CASSLEWGAGEKLFF | TGTGCCAGCAGCTTGGAGTGGGGGGCAGGCGAAAAACTGTTTTTT | . | . | TRBJ1-4 | TRBV5-5
CASSLGGGYGYTF | TGTGCCAGCAGTTTAGGGGGGGGCTATGGCTACACCTTC | . | . | TRBJ1-2 | TRBV27
CASSYDGNLGEQYF | TGTGCCAGCAGTTACGATGGGAATCTGGGCGAGCAGTACTTC | . | . | TRBJ2-7 | TRBV6-5
CASSLGLAGDLRQFF | TGCGCCAGCAGCTTGGGACTAGCGGGGGATCTACGGCAGTTCTTC | . | TRBD2 | TRBJ2-1 | TRBV5-1
CASSLTGTGRNTIYF | TGTGCCAGCAGCTTGACCGGGACAGGAAGAAACACCATATATTTT | few | TRBD1 | TRBJ1-3 | TRBV5-4
CAWSGQGSSYEQYF | TGTGCCTGGAGTGGGCAGGGAAGCTCCTACGAGCAGTACTTC | . | . | TRBJ2-7 | TRBV30
CASSQGIIAKNIQYF | TGTGCCAGTTCTCAGGGGATTATAGCCAAAAACATTCAGTACTTC | few | . | TRBJ2-4 | TRBV19
CASSFPASSYEQYF | TGTGCCAGCAGCTTCCCGGCAAGCTCCTACGAGCAGTACTTC | many | . | TRBJ2-7 | TRBV7-9
CASSVDGTLFQAFF | TGTGCCAGCAGCGTAGACGGGACCCTCTTCCAAGCTTTCTTT | few | . | TRBJ1-1 | TRBV9
CSARDSTEAFF | TGCAGTGCTAGAGATAGTACTGAAGCTTTCTTT | few | . | TRBJ1-1 | TRBV20-1
CASSYSGSYYEQYF | TGTGCCAGCAGTTACTCCGGGAGCTACTACGAGCAGTACTTC | . | . | TRBJ2-7 | TRBV6-5
CASSPREGYEQYF | TGTGCCAGCAGCCCGCGGGAGGGCTACGAGCAGTACTTC | . | TRBD2 | TRBJ2-7 | TRBV7-8
CASSPTGHRADYEQYF | TGTGCCAGCAGCCCGACGGGGCATCGGGCGGACTACGAGCAGTACTTC | once | . | TRBJ2-7 | TRBV21-1
CASRSGTVDYNEKLFF | TGTGCCAGCAGATCCGGGACAGTCGACTATAATGAAAAACTGTTTTTT | . | TRBD1 | TRBJ1-4 | TRBV2
CASSHRGGNSYNEQFF | TGTGCCAGCAGCCATAGGGGCGGTAACTCCTACAATGAGCAGTTCTTC | . | . | TRBJ2-1 | TRBV7-2
CASSESRPFF | TGTGCCAGCAGTGAAAGCAGGCCGTTCTTT | once | . | TRBJ1-1 | TRBV2
CASSSPGSLRTSPLHF | TGTGCCAGCAGCTCCCCGGGATCTCTCAGGACTTCACCCCTCCACTTT | . | . | TRBJ1-6 | TRBV27
CAGRLAQETDTQYF | TGTGCCGGACGACTAGCACAGGAGACAGATACGCAGTATTTT | . | TRBD2 | TRBJ2-3 | TRBV6-6
CASSPGQGRGTGELFF | TGTGCTAGCAGCCCCGGACAGGGGAGGGGAACCGGGGAGCTGTTTTTT | . | TRBD1 | TRBJ2-2 | TRBV7-7
CASTLRGGSSSEKLFF | TGTGCCAGCACCCTTCGGGGAGGCTCCTCTTCTGAAAAACTGTTTTTT | . | . | TRBJ1-4 | TRBV28
CASSLGVGRRYNEQFF | TGTGCCAGCAGCTTAGGGGTGGGCAGGAGGTACAATGAGCAGTTCTTC | once | . | TRBJ2-1 | TRBV7-9
CASRIGAGNTIYF | TGTGCCAGCAGAATAGGGGCTGGAAACACCATATATTTT | few | . | TRBJ1-3 | TRBV2
CAWSVRTFGNTIYF | TGTGCCTGGAGTGTAAGGACGTTCGGAAACACCATATATTTT | . | . | TRBJ1-3 | TRBV30
CASRDRSGYTF | TGTGCCAGCAGGGACAGGAGCGGCTACACCTTC | . | TRBD1 | TRBJ1-2 | TRBV7-6
CASSTRRRSASSYEQYF | TGTGCCAGCAGCACTCGAAGGCGTAGCGCATCTTCCTACGAGCAGTACTTC | . | . | TRBJ2-7 | TRBV13
CASSSRASGNTIYF | TGTGCCAGCAGTTCGAGGGCCTCTGGAAACACCATATATTTT | . | . | TRBJ1-3 | TRBV25-1
CASGRGYEQYF | TGTGCCAGCGGGAGGGGATACGAGCAGTACTTC | . | TRBD2 | TRBJ2-7 | TRBV7-9
CASSVQGDGYTF | TGTGCCAGCAGTGTACAGGGAGATGGCTACACCTTC | . | . | TRBJ1-2 | TRBV2
CASSIDTRYTEAFF | TGTGCCAGTAGTATTGACACCAGATACACTGAAGCTTTCTTT | . | . | TRBJ1-1 | TRBV19
CASRPTGFMNTEAFF | TGTGCCAGCAGACCGACAGGTTTTATGAACACTGAAGCTTTCTTT | . | . | TRBJ1-1 | TRBV9
CASSQESQGPYEQYF | TGTGCCAGCAGCCAAGAATCACAGGGGCCCTACGAGCAGTACTTC | . | TRBD1 | TRBJ2-7 | TRBV4-2
CAWRIHGTNTEAFF | TGTGCCTGGAGGATCCACGGTACGAACACTGAAGCTTTCTTT | many | . | TRBJ1-1 | TRBV30
CASSPPLGNGYTF | TGTGCCAGCAGCCCGCCTCTGGGAAATGGCTACACCTTC | few | . | TRBJ1-2 | TRBV7-9